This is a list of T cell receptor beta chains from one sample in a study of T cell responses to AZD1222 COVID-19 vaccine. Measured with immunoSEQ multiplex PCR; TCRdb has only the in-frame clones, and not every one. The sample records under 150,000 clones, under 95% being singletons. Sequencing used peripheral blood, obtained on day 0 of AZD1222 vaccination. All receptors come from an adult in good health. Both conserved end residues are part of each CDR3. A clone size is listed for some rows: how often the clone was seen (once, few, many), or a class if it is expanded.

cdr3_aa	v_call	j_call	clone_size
CASSPVPGPQHF	TRBV19	TRBJ1-5	.
CASSPLGEGPDTQYF	TRBV7-3	TRBJ2-3	.
CASSPGAVVNQPQHF	TRBV6-5	TRBJ1-5	.
CASSHGTSGSLDTQYF	TRBV6-2/TRBV6-3	TRBJ2-3	.
CASSFGGGVDTQYF	TRBV5-1	TRBJ2-3	.
CATSDFEGQPQHF	TRBV24-1	TRBJ1-5	once
CASSQGLAGRNEQFF	TRBV7-3	TRBJ2-1	.
CAFSSGNTIYF	TRBV30	TRBJ1-3	.
CASSLATSANEQFF	TRBV19	TRBJ2-1	.
CSVEDRNNYGYTF	TRBV29-1	TRBJ1-2	.
CASILEGTNYGYTF	TRBV2	TRBJ1-2	.
CASSSSGGPRDTIYF	TRBV28	TRBJ1-3	.
CASSFSGGLNQPQHF	TRBV7-2	TRBJ1-5	.
CASSPSDTRVSNQPQHF	TRBV18	TRBJ1-5	.
CASSRGDNQPQHF	TRBV3-1/TRBV3-2	TRBJ1-5	.
CASSPRRTEGETQYF	TRBV9	TRBJ2-5	.